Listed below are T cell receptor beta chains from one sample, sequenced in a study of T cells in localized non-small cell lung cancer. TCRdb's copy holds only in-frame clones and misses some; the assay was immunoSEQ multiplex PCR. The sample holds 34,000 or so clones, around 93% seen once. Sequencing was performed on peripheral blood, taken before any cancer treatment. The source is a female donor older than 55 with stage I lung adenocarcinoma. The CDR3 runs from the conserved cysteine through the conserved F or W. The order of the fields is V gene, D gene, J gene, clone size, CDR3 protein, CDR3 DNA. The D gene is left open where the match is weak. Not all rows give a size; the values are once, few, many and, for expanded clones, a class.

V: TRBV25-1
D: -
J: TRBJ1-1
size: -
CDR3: CASSVGPRHTEAFF
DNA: TGTGCCAGCAGTGTAGGACCGAGACACACTGAAGCTTTCTTT

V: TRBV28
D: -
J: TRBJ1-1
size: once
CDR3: CASTPGGRGRTEAFF
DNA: TGTGCCAGCACCCCCGGGGGGAGGGGCCGTACTGAAGCTTTCTTT

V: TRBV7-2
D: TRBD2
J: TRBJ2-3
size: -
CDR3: CASSPRTRSDTQYF
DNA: TGTGCCAGCAGCCCACGGACTAGATCAGATACGCAGTATTTT

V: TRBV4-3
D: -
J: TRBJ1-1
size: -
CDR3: CASSQVVKNTEAFF
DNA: TGCGCCAGCAGCCAGGTCGTCAAGAACACTGAAGCTTTCTTT

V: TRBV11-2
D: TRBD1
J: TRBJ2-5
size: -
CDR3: CASSYPNPGTGKETQYF
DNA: TGTGCCAGCAGCTATCCTAACCCCGGGACAGGGAAAGAGACCCAGTACTTC

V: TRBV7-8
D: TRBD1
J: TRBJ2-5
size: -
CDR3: CASSLGDRGGQETQYF
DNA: TGTGCCAGCAGCTTAGGGGACAGGGGAGGACAAGAGACCCAGTACTTC

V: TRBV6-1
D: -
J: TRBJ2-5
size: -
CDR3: CASTAQPQETQYF
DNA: TGTGCCAGCACGGCACAACCGCAAGAGACCCAGTACTTC

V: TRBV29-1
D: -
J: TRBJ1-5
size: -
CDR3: CSTSDSNQPQHF
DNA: TGCAGCACCTCAGATAGCAATCAGCCCCAGCATTTT

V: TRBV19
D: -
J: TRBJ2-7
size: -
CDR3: CASSIGPRDGGFYEQYF
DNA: TGTGCCAGTAGTATTGGGCCCCGGGACGGGGGATTCTACGAGCAGTACTTC

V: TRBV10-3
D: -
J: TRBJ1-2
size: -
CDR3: CAISEPMERGYGYTF
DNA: TGTGCCATCAGTGAGCCAATGGAAAGGGGTTATGGCTACACCTTC

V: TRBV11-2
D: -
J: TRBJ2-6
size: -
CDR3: CASSLAGGGAVSGANVLTF
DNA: TGTGCCAGCAGCTTGGCCGGCGGCGGGGCGGTCTCTGGGGCCAACGTCCTGACTTTC

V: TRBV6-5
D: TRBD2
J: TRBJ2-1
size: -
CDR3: CASSLSGKRQFF
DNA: TGTGCCAGCAGTCTTAGCGGGAAAAGGCAGTTCTTC

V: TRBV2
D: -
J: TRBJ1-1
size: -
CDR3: CASSVPDWNTEAFF
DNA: TGTGCCAGCAGTGTCCCTGACTGGAACACTGAAGCTTTCTTT

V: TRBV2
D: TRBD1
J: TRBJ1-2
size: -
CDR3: CASCILGQGADGYTF
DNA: TGTGCCAGCTGTATATTAGGACAGGGGGCCGATGGCTACACCTTC

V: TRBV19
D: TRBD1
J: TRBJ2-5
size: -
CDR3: CASSMGPGQGASRETQYF
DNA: TGTGCCAGTAGTATGGGTCCGGGACAGGGGGCCTCTCGGGAGACCCAGTACTTC

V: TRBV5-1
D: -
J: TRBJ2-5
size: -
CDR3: CASSPRGWETQYF
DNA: TGCGCCAGCAGCCCCCGGGGTTGGGAGACCCAGTACTTC

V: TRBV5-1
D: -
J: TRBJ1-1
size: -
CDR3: CASSWDTSNTEAFF
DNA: TGCGCCAGCAGCTGGGACACTTCGAACACTGAAGCTTTCTTT

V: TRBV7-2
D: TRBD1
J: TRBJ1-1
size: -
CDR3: CASSFLTGTEAFF
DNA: TGTGCCAGCAGCTTCCTGACAGGGACTGAAGCTTTCTTT

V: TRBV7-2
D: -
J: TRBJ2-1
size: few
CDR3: CASSPIWGFHEQFF
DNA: TGTGCCAGCAGCCCTATTTGGGGTTTCCATGAGCAGTTCTTC

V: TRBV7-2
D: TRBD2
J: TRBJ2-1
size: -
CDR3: CASSFTGESSGEQFF
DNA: TGTGCCAGCAGCTTCACAGGCGAATCTAGCGGTGAGCAGTTCTTC

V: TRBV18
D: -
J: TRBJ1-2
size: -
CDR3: CASSPPGSLAVVHTF
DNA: TGTGCCAGCTCACCACCGGGGAGCTTAGCGGTTGTCCACACCTTC

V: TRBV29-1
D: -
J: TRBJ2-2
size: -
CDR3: CSVEYEVSGELFF
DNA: TGCAGCGTTGAATATGAGGTTAGCGGGGAGCTGTTTTTT

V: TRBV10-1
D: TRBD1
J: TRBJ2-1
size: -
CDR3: CASTQQGAHEQFF
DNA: TGCGCCAGCACTCAACAGGGGGCCCATGAGCAGTTCTTC